The 23 T cell receptor beta chains listed next were all sequenced from one sample in a study of blood T cell repertoires in COVID-19. The table came from immunoSEQ multiplex PCR; TCRdb's copy has only in-frame clones and leaves some out. This sample has around 24,000 clones, with more than 70% found just once. The sequencing input was peripheral blood. Receptor source: a human donor with active COVID-19. The donor label of this sample is uncertain.

The V and J genes are TRBV9 and TRBJ2-3, with TRBD2 identical over 15 bases. V lost 4 bases and J lost 6; bases outside the gene matches: 6. The germline gives CDR1 SGDLS, CDR2 YYNGEE. This CDR3 comprises 16 residues. The CDR3 nucleotides are TGTGCCAGCAGCTCCGGGACTAGCGGGAGGTGGGATACGCAGTATTTT. Amino acids: CASSSGTSGRWDTQYF.

This chain uses TRBV30 with TRBJ1-2; TRBD1 matches at 9 bases. The CDR3 runs 18 residues. Germline V gene data show CDR1 as GTSNPN and CDR2 as SVGIG (reference sequence). The V and J ends lost 5 bases and 4 bases, in that order; junction bases with no gene match: 20. CDR3 nucleotides: TGTGCCTGGGGTCGGGCCCCGACCGGGACAGGGAAAGGCTATGGCTACACCTTC. Its translation: CAWGRAPTGTGKGYGYTF.

V usage is TRBV7-3 and J usage is TRBJ2-2; 11 nucleotides match TRBD2. The J segment lost 5 bases and the V segment lost 5 bases, leaving 4 bases of the junction unmatched. Germline V lookup: CDR1 SGHTA, CDR2 FQGTGA. The CDR3 totals 15 residues. The CDR3 loop is CASSVLAGGTGELFF. In DNA form, the CDR3 reads TGTGCCAGCAGCGTCCTAGCGGGGGGAACCGGGGAGCTGTTTTTT.

The gene calls are TRBV10-3 and TRBJ1-1, with TRBD1 identical over 8 bases. CDR3 length: 18 residues. Germline CDR1 is ENHRY and CDR2 is SYGVKD. Losses at the gene ends were 6 bases for V and 3 bases for J; bases not matched to a gene: 18. CDR3 DNA sequence: TGTGCCATCAGAACATTACCCGGACAGGGAGGGGAAGACACTGAAGCTTTCTTT. This encodes CAIRTLPGQGGEDTEAFF.

This clone was seen only once. The chain joins TRBV12-2 to TRBJ2-3; TRBD2 is the table's D call, not checked against the DNA. TRBV12-2 is a pseudogene. The CDR3 is 20 amino acids. The DNA for the CDR3 is TGTGCAAGTCGCCATCCCGGGCAATGGCTAGCGGGGCTTAGCACAGATACGCAGTATTTT. Protein product: CASRHPGQWLAGLSTDTQYF.

The chain links TRBV9 to TRBJ2-2; 8 nucleotides line up with TRBD1. V shed 3 bases, J shed 6 bases, and the junction held 7 bases outside the gene matches. The germline gives CDR1 SGDLS, CDR2 YYNGEE. CDR3 length: 15 amino acids. CDR3 amino acids: CASSARQGAPGELFF. In DNA, the CDR3 is TGTGCCAGCAGCGCCCGCCAGGGGGCGCCCGGGGAGCTGTTTTTT.

This clone has just a few counts. The genes are TRBV5-4 and TRBJ2-7; possibly TRBD2 for D (6 bases). The V and J ends lost 3 bases and 2 bases respectively, with 9 bases between them. Germline V CDR1 and CDR2: SGHNT, YYREEE (reference sequence). The CDR3 runs 13 residues. The CDR3 loop is CASSSGVTYEQYF. The CDR3 bases are TGTGCCAGCAGCTCGGGGGTTACCTACGAGCAGTACTTC.

V gene TRBV7-2 combines with J gene TRBJ2-5; no definite D call. CDR1 is SGHTA, CDR2 FQGNSA, per germline. The V gene lost 2 bases and the J gene lost 4 bases, with 8 bases spanning the gap. The CDR3 loop spans 13 amino acids. CDR3 sequence (DNA): TGTGCCAGCAGCTTAATATTACTAGAGACCCAGTACTTC. Protein sequence: CASSLILLETQYF.

CDR3 coding DNA: TGTGCCAGCAGAACCGGGGGGGGTGCTAGTTCACCCCTCCACTTT. Amino acid sequence: CASRTGGGASSPLHF. The chain employs TRBV6-6 and TRBJ1-6; perhaps TRBD1 as D (5 bases). The V gene lost 6 bases and the J gene lost 9 bases, with 18 bases spanning the gap. The CDR3 totals 15 residues. CDR1 and CDR2 (germline): MNHNY, SVGAGI (reference sequence).

This clone was picked up one time. The chain is built from TRBV6-5 and TRBJ1-2, with D tentatively TRBD1 (6 bases). The germline V gene has CDR1 MNHEY and CDR2 SVGAGI. This CDR3 is 15 amino acids long. V gave up 0 bases and J gave up 0 bases, with 8 bases separating them. This chain's CDR3 is CASSYSQGSNYGYTF. The CDR3 nucleotides read TGTGCCAGCAGTTACTCGCAGGGGTCTAACTATGGCTACACCTTC.

The rearrangement joins TRBV11-3 to TRBJ2-1; D is uncertain. Germline V gene sequence: CDR1 SGHNT, CDR2 YENEEA. The CDR3 is made up of 16 amino acids. V lost 1 base to trimming and J lost 5 bases, with 15 bases between them. The CDR3 loop reads CASSLVMVSNHNEQFF. CDR3 bases: TGTGCCAGCAGCTTAGTGATGGTTAGTAACCACAATGAGCAGTTCTTC.

The chain links TRBV16 to TRBJ1-4, with unresolved D. Trimming removed 0 bases at V and 3 bases at J, with 11 bases between. The CDR3 has 16 amino acids. CDR1 KGHSY and CDR2 FQNENV come from the germline V gene. The CDR3 protein is CASSQSGGRANEKLFF. Here the CDR3 DNA reads TGTGCCAGCAGCCAATCAGGAGGACGGGCTAATGAAAAACTGTTTTTT.

The rearrangement joins TRBV6-2 or TRBV6-3 to TRBJ2-7, with a tentative D call TRBD1 (5 bases). V lost 5 bases, J lost 3 bases, and 5 bases lay in between. The CDR3 sequence is 11 residues long. CDR1 is MNHEY and CDR2 is SVGEGT in the germline V gene. CDR3 region: CASSRGYEQYF. The CDR3, as DNA: TGTGCCAGCAGTAGGGGCTACGAGCAGTACTTC.

This rearrangement joins TRBV3-1 (or the pseudogene TRBV3-2) to TRBJ1-5, with 10 bases lining up with TRBD1. Germline CDR1 and CDR2: LGHDT and YNNKEL (reference sequence). This CDR3 region has 14 residues. Trimming cost V 6 bases and J 7 bases; bases outside gene matches: 6. In DNA form, the CDR3 reads TGTGCCAGCAGGGGGACAGGGGTGGAACAGCCCCAGCATTTT. This sequence encodes CASRGTGVEQPQHF.

The chain recombines TRBV3-1 (or the pseudogene TRBV3-2) with TRBJ2-1; maybe TRBD2 (6 bases). Deletions cut 3 bases from V and 0 bases from J, with 12 bases between. From germline, CDR1 is LGHDT and CDR2 YNNKEL (reference sequence). The CDR3 loop spans 16 amino acids. The DNA for the CDR3 is TGTGCCAGCAGCCACTACCTAGCGAACTCCTACAATGAGCAGTTCTTC. Translating gives CASSHYLANSYNEQFF.

CDR3 nucleotides: TGTGCCAGCGACGTTGGTCGGGAGATGGAAGATACGCAGTATTTT. Its translation is CASDVGREMEDTQYF. The J gene is TRBJ2-3, the V gene TRBV27, with TRBD2 as a possible D gene (6 bases). Trimming cost V 8 bases and J 5 bases, with 20 bases left between them. Germline loops: CDR1 MNHEY, CDR2 SMNVEV (reference sequence). The CDR3 covers 15 residues.

J is TRBJ1-4 and V is TRBV27; TRBD1 agrees at 9 bases. The CDR3 consists of 14 residues. The germline V gene has CDR1 MNHEY and CDR2 SMNVEV (reference sequence). V shed 3 bases, J shed 8 bases, and the junction held 4 bases outside the gene matches. The CDR3 here is CASSLGTGPEKLFF. The CDR3 region has the DNA TGTGCCAGCAGTTTGGGGACAGGGCCAGAAAAACTGTTTTTT.

This clone has just one count. The J gene is TRBJ1-3, the V gene TRBV4-2, with D perhaps TRBD1 (6 bases). The CDR3 length is 20 residues. Trimming pared 1 base from V and 0 bases from J, leaving 22 bases between. CDR1 LGHNA and CDR2 YNFKEQ come from the germline V gene. The CDR3 bases are TGTGCCAGCAGCCAAGGGTTAACAGGGATTCGGACAGACTCTGGAAACACCATATATTTT. Translating gives CASSQGLTGIRTDSGNTIYF.

The gene calls are TRBV6-5 and TRBJ2-2, with 7 bases identical to TRBD2. The germline gives CDR1 MNHEY, CDR2 SVGAGI. CDR3 length: 15 amino acids. The J segment lost 0 bases and the V segment lost 5 bases, leaving 3 bases of the junction unmatched. The DNA for the CDR3 is TGTGCCAGCAGTCCACGGGGGGCGAACACCGGGGAGCTGTTTTTT. This codes for CASSPRGANTGELFF.

V and J are TRBV5-6 and TRBJ2-7; TRBD1 aligns across 7 bases. Per the germline V gene, CDR1 is SGHDT and CDR2 is YYEEEE. The CDR3 has 14 amino acids. J gave up 4 bases and V 3 bases, and 7 bases lay outside the gene matches. CDR3 sequence: CASSWGWTGYEQYF. CDR3 nucleotides: TGTGCCAGCAGCTGGGGATGGACAGGTTACGAGCAGTACTTC. Together with reference TRBV5-6 and TRBJ2-7, the CDR3 gives the full variable domain: DAGVTQSPTHLIKTRGQQVTLRCSPKSGHDTVSWYQQALGQGPQFIFQYYEEEERQRGNFPDRFSGHQFPNYSSELNVNALLLGDSALYLCASSWGWTGYEQYFGPGTRLTVT.

The chain uses TRBV4-2 and TRBJ2-7; 9 positions agree with TRBD1. Germline CDR1 is LGHNA and CDR2 is YNFKEQ. Trimming at V came to 5 bases and at J to 3 bases, leaving 5 bases not matched to a gene. The CDR3 contains 14 residues. The CDR3 nucleotides are TGTGCCAGCAGCAGTCGACAGGGGGTCTACGAGCAGTACTTC. Amino acid sequence: CASSSRQGVYEQYF.

The chain carries TRBV7-9 and TRBJ1-1; D unresolved. There are 14 residues in the CDR3. CDR1 and CDR2 from the germline V gene are SEHNR and FQNEAQ (reference sequence). Trimming cost V 4 bases and J 1 base, with 10 bases left between them. CDR3 sequence reads: CASSSAGWNTEAFF. CDR3 bases: TGTGCCAGCAGCTCCGCGGGCTGGAACACTGAAGCTTTCTTT. The full variable domain, completed using reference TRBV7-9 and TRBJ1-1, is DTGVSQNPRHKITKRGQNVTFRCDPISEHNRLYWYRQTLGQGPEFLTYFQNEAQLEKSRLLSDRFSAERPKGSFSTLEIQRTEQGDSAMYLCASSSAGWNTEAFFGQGTRLTVV.

The J gene is TRBJ2-7, the V gene TRBV11-2; 8 nucleotides align to TRBD2. This CDR3 is built from 13 residues. Germline CDR1 reads SGHAT; CDR2 reads FQNNGV. With 4 bases clipped from V and 4 bases from J, the junction kept 3 bases outside the gene matches. This chain's CDR3 is CASSSGLGYEQYF. The CDR3, as DNA: TGTGCCAGCAGCTCGGGACTAGGATACGAGCAGTACTTC. The complete variable domain, with remaining parts taken from reference TRBV11-2 and TRBJ2-7, reads EAGVAQSPRYKIIEKRQSVAFWCNPISGHATLYWYQQILGQGPKLLIQFQNNGVVDDSQLPKDRFSAERLKGVDSTLKIQPAKLEDSAVYLCASSSGLGYEQYFGPGTRLTVT.